The 17 T cell receptor beta chains given below trace back to one sample, sequenced in a study of T cell repertoires in cytomegalovirus infection (dated by TCRdb to between 2019 and 2020). This sample was sequenced with an Illumina HiSeq 1500. The public reads were quality trimmed at Q25 with fastp and then assembled into clones with MiXCR by TCRdb, keeping productive beta chains. Rows are combined by CDR3 protein, so each entry shows the most common genes and DNA. Here the sample has 200,000 to 250,000 distinct CDR3 sequences; over 20% occur a single time. The ten largest clones take up around a sixth of the sample. Sequencing input: CD8+ T cells from PBMCs. These TCRs come from a human donor in good health (CMV status not recorded). Some clones in this sample may be carry-over from other donors' samples.

This clonotype was seen more than once but under ten times. In DNA, the CDR3 is TGTGCCAGCAATGGGGGCGGATTAGCCGGGGAGCTGTTTTTT. The encoded protein is CASNGGGLAGELFF. The V call is TRBV6-1, the J call TRBJ2-2, with a weak D call TRBD1 (6 bases). Trimming took 7 bases from V and 6 from J, leaving 15 bases between them. Germline assignment: CDR1 MNHNS and CDR2 SASEGT. The CDR3 is made up of 14 amino acids.

This clonotype appeared a few times. The rearrangement joins TRBV12-3 or TRBV12-4 to TRBJ1-3, with D uncertain. The length of the CDR3 is 16 residues. The V and J ends lost 3 bases and 0 bases respectively, with 12 bases between them. The CDR3 DNA follows: TGTGCCAGCAGTTTGCCGGGGATAGCCTCTGGAAACACCATATATTTT. It is translated as CASSLPGIASGNTIYF.

This clonotype occurred a few times. The rearrangement uses TRBV6-5 and TRBJ2-2; D is undetermined. The CDR3 covers 13 residues. Trimming cost V 2 bases and J 7 bases, with 8 bases left between them. Germline V gives CDR1 MNHEY, CDR2 SVGAGI. CDR3 coding DNA: TGTGCCAGCAGTTACAGGGTTGGCGGGGAGCTGTTTTTT. It codes for CASSYRVGGELFF.

This clonotype was seen a few times. The chain is built from TRBV29-1 and TRBJ1-2, with 7 bases identical to TRBD1. The CDR3 has 12 residues. V lost 3 bases, J lost 7 bases, and 5 bases stayed unmatched. Germline assignment: CDR1 SQVTM and CDR2 ANQGSEA. The CDR3 DNA sequence: TGCAGCGTTGACAAGGGGGCGGGTGGCTACACCTTC. Amino acids: CSVDKGAGGYTF.

This clonotype was found a few times. The chain links TRBV29-1 to TRBJ1-1, with 10 bases fitting TRBD1. The V and J ends lost 5 bases and 5 bases, in that order; junction bases with no gene match: 5. The germline gives CDR1 SQVTM, CDR2 ANQGSEA. The CDR3 covers 13 residues. The CDR3 loop is CSVLGTGVTEAFF. The CDR3 DNA reads TGCAGCGTTTTGGGGACAGGGGTTACTGAAGCTTTCTTT.

V and J are TRBV7-8 and TRBJ2-1, with 8 bases matching TRBD2. J gave up 3 bases and V 2 bases, and 9 bases lay outside the gene matches. Per germline, CDR1 SGHVS and CDR2 FQNEAQ. The CDR3 is 17 residues long. The CDR3 nucleotides are TGTGCCAGCAGCTTACACCCCGGGGGGGTAGACTACAATGAGCAGTTCTTC. It is translated as CASSLHPGGVDYNEQFF.

This clonotype was seen more than once but under ten times. The chain combines TRBV6-6 with TRBJ2-1; D is possibly TRBD2 (5 bases). Germline V gene lookup returns CDR1 MNHNY and CDR2 SVGAGI (reference sequence). The CDR3 is 16 amino acids. Trimming left V 8 bases short and J 0 bases short, with 17 bases between. The CDR3 is CASHGPRAASYNEQFF. The CDR3 region has the DNA TGTGCCAGCCACGGCCCTAGAGCGGCCTCCTACAATGAGCAGTTCTTC.

This clonotype came up many times. CDR3 nucleotides: TGTGCCAGCAGCCCCGGACAGTGGGATGAAAAACTGTTTTTT. It translates to CASSPGQWDEKLFF. The chain is built from TRBV7-9 and TRBJ1-4, with D perhaps matching TRBD1 (6 bases). This CDR3 contains 14 residues. Between the trimmed V and J ends, which lost 5 bases and 6 bases, there was a span of 13 bases. Germline values: CDR1 SEHNR, CDR2 FQNEAQ (reference sequence).

In this sample, this clonotype turned up many times. The V call is TRBV27, the J call TRBJ2-7, with TRBD2 identical over 12 bases. The CDR3 loop spans 13 amino acids. Trimming at V came to 3 bases and at J to 11 bases, leaving 5 bases not matched to a gene. The germline V gene encodes CDR1 MNHEY and CDR2 SMNVEV (reference sequence). This CDR3 is CASSLSSGGEKYF. In DNA form, the CDR3 reads TGTGCCAGCAGTTTGTCTAGCGGGGGGGAAAAGTACTTC.

As DNA, the CDR3 is TGTGCCAGCAGTGATCGGGGACAGGGCACAGATACGCAGTATTTT. It translates to CASSDRGQGTDTQYF. The chain recombines TRBV6-4 with TRBJ2-3, with 8 bases aligning to TRBD1. This CDR3 has 15 residues. V shed 3 bases, J shed 1 base, and the junction held 3 bases outside the gene matches. Looked up from germline, CDR1 is MRHNA and CDR2 is SNTAGT.

This clonotype was seen a handful of times. This chain links TRBV20-1 with TRBJ1-5; 8 bases fit TRBD1. The CDR3 length is 15 residues. Germline V gives CDR1 DFQATT, CDR2 SNEGSKA (reference sequence). With 2 bases clipped from V and 4 bases from J, the junction kept 7 bases outside the gene matches. CDR3 amino acids: CSARIPDRVNQPQHF. The CDR3 coding sequence is TGCAGTGCTAGAATCCCGGACAGGGTAAATCAGCCCCAGCATTTT.

This clonotype was seen ten or more times. The chain is built from TRBV28 and TRBJ2-1; no clear D gene. Trimming pared 9 bases from V and 10 bases from J, leaving 13 bases between. The germline CDR1 and CDR2 sequences are MDHEN and SYDVKM. The CDR3 runs to 11 residues. Written as DNA, the CDR3 is TGTGCCAGATCCCCCCCGGACGAGCAGTTCTTC. This gives the protein CARSPPDEQFF.

Many counts were recorded for this clonotype. The rearrangement joins TRBV7-9 to TRBJ1-1, with 7 bases matching TRBD1. The junction had 3 bases not matched to a gene; V was cut back by 4 bases and J by 4 bases. The CDR3 contains 13 residues. Germline V lookup: CDR1 SEHNR, CDR2 FQNEAQ (reference sequence). CDR3 amino acids: CASSSPGGTEAFF. CDR3 DNA sequence: TGTGCCAGCAGCTCTCCAGGGGGCACTGAAGCTTTCTTT.

The table lists this clonotype with a few counts. V usage is TRBV29-1 and J usage is TRBJ2-6; 9 bases line up with TRBD1. Trimming at V came to 6 bases and at J to 0 bases, leaving 6 bases not matched to a gene. Germline lookup yields CDR1 SQVTM and CDR2 ANQGSEA. The CDR3 is made up of 16 amino acids. This CDR3 reads CSVAGTGRSGANVLTF. CDR3 in DNA: TGCAGCGTGGCCGGGACAGGGCGCTCTGGGGCCAACGTCCTGACTTTC.

This clonotype was seen more than once but under ten times. The rearrangement uses TRBV7-9 and TRBJ1-2; D gene ambiguous. The CDR3 is made up of 16 amino acids. Germline assignment: CDR1 SEHNR and CDR2 FQNEAQ (reference sequence). V dropped 0 bases and J dropped 0 bases, with 11 bases sitting between them. In DNA, the CDR3 is TGTGCCAGCAGCTTAGCCCTAACAGAGACTAACTATGGCTACACCTTC. It specifies CASSLALTETNYGYTF.

The J gene is TRBJ1-1, the V gene TRBV20-1; unclear D gene. V dropped 6 bases and J dropped 5 bases, with 10 bases sitting between them. Germline values: CDR1 DFQATT, CDR2 SNEGSKA (reference sequence). CDR3 length: 11 amino acids. The chain's CDR3 is CSAPQATEAFF. The DNA of the CDR3 is TGCAGTGCGCCCCAGGCGACTGAAGCTTTCTTT.

The V gene is TRBV12-3 or TRBV12-4, the J gene TRBJ2-5; 10 bases line up with TRBD2. With 3 bases clipped from V and 4 bases from J, the junction kept 5 bases outside the gene matches. The CDR3 covers 15 residues. The CDR3 coding sequence is TGTGCCAGCAGTTTCAGGCTAGCGGGGGTAGAGACCCAGTACTTC. Protein sequence: CASSFRLAGVETQYF.